The next 24 T cell receptor beta chains were all read from a single sample in a study of shared T cell receptors in the human thymus. Produced via immunoSEQ multiplex PCR; TCRdb's table is partial and in-frame only. Among hundreds of thousands of clones listed, about 89% were seen once. These data were also filed under a second study, of human thymus T cells.

Material: thymocytes. These receptors were taken from a boy less than two years old with a congenital heart defect.

This chain links TRBV15 with TRBJ1-2; 9 bases align to TRBD1. Per the germline V gene, CDR1 is LNHNV and CDR2 is YYDKDF (reference sequence). With 3 bases clipped from V and 1 base from J, the junction kept 6 bases outside the gene matches. There are 16 residues in the CDR3. In DNA, the CDR3 is TGTGCCACCAGCAGCCACCGGGACAGGGTTAACTATGGCTACACCTTC. Translated: CATSSHRDRVNYGYTF.

V gene TRBV10-3 combines with J gene TRBJ2-2, with TRBD2 as a possible D gene (5 bases). In germline, CDR1 is ENHRY, CDR2 SYGVKD. This CDR3 has 14 amino acids. With 4 bases removed from V and 7 bases from J, the gap between germline ends came to 13 bases. Here the CDR3 DNA reads TGTGCCATCAGTGGGAGTGGGCGGGTCGGGGAGCTGTTTTTT. Protein sequence: CAISGSGRVGELFF.

This clone was picked up one time. This chain links TRBV6-5 with TRBJ1-3; tentatively, D is TRBD1 (5 bases). Germline V gene data show CDR1 as MNHEY and CDR2 as SVGAGI. The CDR3 is 14 residues long. Trimming removed 2 bases at V and 15 bases at J, with 20 bases between. In DNA, the CDR3 is TGTGCCAGCAGTTACCGAGGGACTGGGAGTGCTGAATATTTT. As protein: CASSYRGTGSAEYF.

This sequence joins TRBV30 and TRBJ2-2; maybe TRBD2 (6 bases). CDR3 size: 14 residues. Germline values: CDR1 GTSNPN, CDR2 SVGIG (reference sequence). Deletions cut 6 bases from V and 3 bases from J, with 14 bases between. CDR3 residues: CACLSRGDTGELFF. The CDR3 DNA sequence: TGTGCCTGCTTATCCCGCGGGGACACCGGGGAGCTGTTTTTT.

The chain couples TRBV28 to TRBJ1-5; no reliable D call. CDR1 MDHEN and CDR2 SYDVKM come from the germline V gene. Between the trimmed V and J ends, which lost 3 bases and 0 bases, there was a span of 15 bases. This CDR3 is built from 17 residues. CDR3 sequence reads: CASSFLQHRNSNQPQHF. CDR3 nucleotides: TGTGCCAGCAGTTTTCTACAGCACCGAAATAGCAATCAGCCCCAGCATTTT.

The chain has TRBV14 and TRBJ2-1; D unclear. Germline V lookup: CDR1 SGHDN, CDR2 FVKESK. V dropped 7 bases and J dropped 4 bases, with 8 bases sitting between them. The CDR3 is 12 residues long. The CDR3 bases are TGTGCCAGCACCCCAGTATACAATGAGCAGTTCTTC. Its protein is CASTPVYNEQFF. Supplemented by reference TRBV14 and TRBJ2-1, the full variable domain reads EAGVTQFPSHSVIEKGQTVTLRCDPISGHDNLYWYRRVMGKEIKFLLHFVKESKQDESGMPNNRFLAERTGGTYSTLKVQPAELEDSGVYFCASTPVYNEQFFGPGTRLTVL.

This clone occurred a few times. This CDR3 is CASSFPMGAGNEQFF. The CDR3 nucleotides are TGTGCCAGCAGCTTTCCTATGGGGGCTGGGAATGAGCAGTTCTTC. The chain recombines TRBV5-4 with TRBJ2-1, with D perhaps matching TRBD1 (6 bases). Germline loops: CDR1 SGHNT, CDR2 YYREEE (reference sequence). V dropped 2 bases and J dropped 7 bases, with 16 bases sitting between them. The CDR3 consists of 15 residues.

This chain uses TRBV7-6 with TRBJ2-1; TRBD2 aligns across 8 bases. The CDR3 runs to 16 residues. The junction had 10 bases not matched to a gene; V was cut back by 1 base and J by 8 bases. Germline values: CDR1 SGHVS, CDR2 FNYEAQ. CDR3 nucleotides: TGTGCCAGCAGCTTAGACCCGGGAGGGCCCCCCCATGAGCAGTTCTTC. It is translated as CASSLDPGGPPHEQFF.

The rearrangement links TRBV2 to TRBJ1-2; tentative D call: TRBD1 (5 bases). V lost 2 bases to trimming and J lost 5 bases, with 12 bases between them. This CDR3 has 14 residues. Germline CDR1 is SNHLY and CDR2 is FYNNEI. The CDR3 sequence: CASSERQFFYGYTF. CDR3 DNA sequence: TGTGCCAGCAGTGAAAGACAGTTCTTTTATGGCTACACCTTC. Using reference TRBV2 and TRBJ1-2 for the parts outside the CDR3, the full variable domain is EPEVTQTPSHQVTQMGQEVILRCVPISNHLYFYWYRQILGQKVEFLVSFYNNEISEKSEIFDDQFSVERPDGSNFTLKIRSTKLEDSAMYFCASSERQFFYGYTFGSGTRLTVV.

The chain uses TRBV11-1 and TRBJ2-4; TRBD1 matches 7 bases. This CDR3 spans 15 amino acids. Germline trimming cut 5 bases from V and 0 bases from J; bases unmatched to any gene: 4. Germline V gene data show CDR1 as SGHAT and CDR2 as FQDESV (reference sequence). CDR3 nucleotide sequence: TGTGCCAGCAGCACAGGGGAGATAGCCAAAAACATTCAGTACTTC. This codes for CASSTGEIAKNIQYF.

The chain uses TRBV14 and TRBJ2-7; 9 bases line up with TRBD1. The CDR3 is 23 residues long. The germline V gene encodes CDR1 SGHDN and CDR2 FVKESK. J gave up 1 base and V 3 bases, and 28 bases lay outside the gene matches. CDR3 region: CASSQKDRGRPGGCPAGSYEQYF. The CDR3 DNA reads TGTGCCAGCAGCCAGAAGGACAGGGGAAGGCCCGGCGGTTGCCCAGCCGGTTCCTACGAGCAGTACTTC.

CDR3 residues: CASRDRGMGEQYF. CDR3 sequence (DNA): TGTGCCAGCCGGGACAGGGGGATGGGCGAGCAGTACTTC. This rearrangement joins TRBV30 to TRBJ2-7; 11 bases agree with TRBD1. CDR1 is GTSNPN and CDR2 is SVGIG in the germline V gene (reference sequence). The CDR3 has 13 residues. The trim removed 8 bases at V and 6 bases at J, leaving 9 bases unmatched. The variable domain in full, completed from reference TRBV30 and TRBJ2-7, reads SQTIHQWPATLVQPVGSPLSLECTVEGTSNPNLYWYRQAAGRGLQLLFYSVGIGQISSEVPQNLSASRPQDRQFILSSKKLLLSDSGFYLCASRDRGMGEQYFGPGTRLTVT.

In DNA form, the CDR3 reads TGCGCCAGCAGCTTGGGCAGGGATAAAGTCTCTGGGGCCAACGTCCTGACTTTC. Translation: CASSLGRDKVSGANVLTF. V and J are TRBV5-1 and TRBJ2-6; a possible D gene is TRBD1 (5 bases). V gave up 0 bases and J gave up 0 bases, with 13 bases separating them. CDR3 length: 18 residues. Germline V CDR1 and CDR2: SGHRS, YFSETQ.

The J gene is TRBJ1-2, the V gene TRBV9; possibly TRBD1 for D (5 bases). CDR1 and CDR2 (germline): SGDLS, YYNGEE. CDR3 size: 15 residues. V was cut by 0 bases and J by 0 bases, with 9 bases left in between. The CDR3 coding sequence is TGTGCCAGCAGCGTAGCCCGGACACCTAACTATGGCTACACCTTC. It specifies CASSVARTPNYGYTF.

This clone was counted a single time. This sequence joins TRBV7-9 and TRBJ2-7; no definite D call. The CDR3 runs to 15 residues. Germline V gene lookup returns CDR1 SEHNR and CDR2 FQNEAQ (reference sequence). With 5 bases removed from V and 0 bases from J, the gap between germline ends came to 14 bases. Here the CDR3 reads CASSKIVEPSYEQYF. The DNA of the CDR3 is TGTGCCAGCAGCAAAATAGTAGAACCCTCCTACGAGCAGTACTTC.

This chain joins TRBV21-1 and TRBJ1-1; the D call of TRBD1 is as the table states it, not checked on the DNA. TRBV21-1 is termed a pseudogene. There are 15 residues in the CDR3. CDR3 DNA sequence: TGTGCCATACCCAACAGGTGCCCATTGAACACTGAAGCTTTCTTT. It yields the protein CAIPNRCPLNTEAFF.

This chain connects TRBV14 to TRBJ1-2; TRBD1 might be the D (5 bases). Germline CDR1 SGHDN, CDR2 FVKESK. V lost 3 bases to trimming and J lost 4 bases, with 9 bases between them. The CDR3 extends over 13 amino acids. The CDR3 spells CASSQPRGYGYTF. The CDR3 DNA is TGTGCCAGCAGCCAGCCAAGGGGCTATGGCTACACCTTC. The full variable domain, rest sourced from reference TRBV14 and TRBJ1-2, is EAGVTQFPSHSVIEKGQTVTLRCDPISGHDNLYWYRRVMGKEIKFLLHFVKESKQDESGMPNNRFLAERTGGTYSTLKVQPAELEDSGVYFCASSQPRGYGYTFGSGTRLTVV.

This clone came up once. The chain is built from TRBV5-4 and TRBJ1-1; the D gene is possibly TRBD1 (5 bases). Germline CDR1 is SGHNT and CDR2 is YYREEE (reference sequence). The CDR3 consists of 13 residues. The germline V and J ends were trimmed by 4 bases and 5 bases, with 12 bases remaining between them. The CDR3 DNA follows: TGTGCCAGCAGCGCGGGGCGAGGGACTGAAGCTTTCTTT. This codes for CASSAGRGTEAFF.

V and J are TRBV7-9 and TRBJ2-3; D may be TRBD2 (5 bases). This CDR3 has 12 amino acids. V lost 8 bases and J lost 4, with 10 bases in between. CDR1 is SEHNR, CDR2 FQNEAQ, per germline (reference sequence). The DNA of the CDR3 is TGTGCCAGCCGGAGGCTCCCAGATACGCAGTATTTT. It translates to CASRRLPDTQYF.

The chain recombines TRBV5-1 with TRBJ1-1; the D gene is possibly TRBD1 (6 bases). This CDR3 has 16 residues. V dropped 2 bases and J dropped 0 bases, with 14 bases sitting between them. In germline, CDR1 is SGHRS, CDR2 YFSETQ. CDR3 sequence reads: CASSLQGLFMNTEAFF. The CDR3 DNA reads as TGCGCCAGCAGCTTACAGGGCCTCTTCATGAACACTGAAGCTTTCTTT.

This clone was seen once. This chain links TRBV11-2 with TRBJ2-7; TRBD2 matches 10 bases. This CDR3 is built from 17 residues. J was trimmed by 3 bases and V by 1 base; bases with no gene match: 9. Germline V gene data show CDR1 as SGHAT and CDR2 as FQNNGV. CDR3 sequence: CASSLVSSGSTNYEQYF. CDR3 nucleotide sequence: TGTGCCAGCAGCTTAGTGTCTAGCGGGAGTACCAACTACGAGCAGTACTTC.

This chain joins TRBV19 and TRBJ2-7, with 8 bases matching TRBD2. Germline CDR1 LNHDA, CDR2 SQIVND (reference sequence). Unmatched junction bases numbered 2, after V lost 1 base and J lost 3 bases. This CDR3 contains 14 residues. The DNA of the CDR3 is TGTGCCAGTAGTATAGGCAGCGGGGGCTACGAGCAGTACTTC. Translated, it gives CASSIGSGGYEQYF.

The chain is built from TRBV29-1 and TRBJ2-2, with TRBD1 identical over 7 bases. The CDR3 extends over 13 amino acids. Germline V gene data show CDR1 as SQVTM and CDR2 as ANQGSEA. V shed 7 bases, J shed 1 base, and the junction held 3 bases outside the gene matches. CDR3 nucleotides: TGCAGCGCATGGACAGGGAACACCGGGGAGCTGTTTTTT. It is translated as CSAWTGNTGELFF.

The DNA for the CDR3 is TGTGCCAGCAGCCCGAGGAGGGGCGCCTTGCCGTACGAGCAGTACTTC. Its protein is CASSPRRGALPYEQYF. The chain combines TRBV11-2 with TRBJ2-7; D may be TRBD2 (6 bases). CDR3 size: 16 residues. Trimming cost V 5 bases and J 4 bases, with 21 bases left between them. Germline CDR1 reads SGHAT; CDR2 reads FQNNGV.